A single count supports the clone carrying this T cell receptor (beta chain). Its antigen is as yet unknown. The germline gives CDR1 DFQATT, CDR2 SNEGSKA (reference sequence). The junction had 4 bases not matched to a gene; V was cut back by 3 bases and J by 5 bases. The length of the CDR3 is 14 residues. This specimen comes from a study of vaccination and CD4 T cells after COVID-19. Specified treatment: roughly 10-day PBMC culture with coronavirus spike peptide pools or control peptides (ViraFEST assay). Investigators obtained the unexposed donor's CD4+ T cells before the COVID-19 pandemic (2011-2018). Before TCRs were sequenced, ViraFEST expanded antigen-specific T cells with peptide pools. The Oncomine TCR Beta short-read assay generated sequence data from the DNA of cultured CD4+ T cells. From CD4+ T cells that had been cultured, genomic DNA was extracted. TCRdb ran MiXCR on the PCR reads and lists one entry per CDR3 protein. The sample contains 6,900 or so distinct CDR3 sequences, roughly 50% of which appear only once.

Findings and caveats of the study: Spike mono-reactivity marked 304 of 307 vaccine-specific clones in convalescent patients.

The gene calls are TRBV20-1 and TRBJ2-2; TRBD2 agrees at 9 bases. The specimen sequenced was CD4+ T cells from blood, cultured in vitro. The receptor was isolated from a human donor in good health. The CDR3: CSARRTSVTGELFF. The CDR3 DNA reads TGCAGTGCTAGGCGGACTAGCGTTACCGGGGAGCTGTTTTTT.